This T cell receptor (beta chain) was obtained from a study of blood T cells in healthy people across ages. This clonotype was found many times. Combining a sample-barcoded 5' primer with a J-beta primer mix, a second PCR ran for 7 to 11 cycles. MiXCR was run by TCRdb on the 5' RACE reads, yielding one entry per CDR3 protein. Among 1.5 million to 2 million distinct CDR3 sequences listed, around 48% were seen once. The V segment lost 8 bases and the J segment 1 base; nucleotides outside the gene matches: 7. Germline lookup yields CDR1 SGHTA and CDR2 FQGNSA. The CDR3 loop spans 15 amino acids. This chain joins TRBV7-2 and TRBJ2-3; 9 nucleotides match TRBD1. This receptor was identified in a middle-aged woman in good health. The sequenced sample consisted of blood. The CDR3 DNA is TGTGCCAGCTCACCGGGACAGGGTGGCACAGATACGCAGTATTTT. This sequence encodes CASSPGQGGTDTQYF.